A single sample is the source of the 8 T cell receptor beta chains below, sequenced in a study of T cell responses to AZD1222 COVID-19 vaccine. Only in-frame clones appear in the TCRdb table, and some are missing; sequencing was by immunoSEQ multiplex PCR. This sample carries 70,000 to 100,000 clones, approximately 83% of them seen once, and the ten largest clones take about 3.4%. The source material was peripheral blood, sampled 28 days after the second AZD1222 dose. The receptors were gathered from an adult who received the AZD1222 COVID-19 vaccine.

J is TRBJ2-7 and V is TRBV7-2; TRBD2 agrees at 11 bases. Germline assignment: CDR1 SGHTA and CDR2 FQGNSA. This CDR3 contains 19 residues. V trimming: 3 bases; J trimming: 0 bases; junction bases outside the gene matches: 13. CDR3 sequence: CASSLSGTSGFTGSYEQYF. The CDR3 DNA reads as TGTGCCAGCAGCTTGTCCGGGACTAGCGGTTTTACGGGCTCCTACGAGCAGTACTTC.

The chain employs TRBV7-9 and TRBJ2-5; no definite D call. The V end was cut by 5 bases, the J end by 2 bases, with 9 bases between. The V gene's germline CDR1 is SEHNR and CDR2 FQNEAQ (reference sequence). The CDR3 length is 13 residues. The CDR3, as DNA: TGTGCCAGCAGCCCTTCGACACAAGAGACCCAGTACTTC. Encoded protein: CASSPSTQETQYF.

This clone appeared a single time. This chain joins TRBV7-8 and TRBJ1-5; 7 nucleotides agree with TRBD1. J gave up 8 bases and V 0 bases, and 7 bases lay outside the gene matches. Germline loops: CDR1 SGHVS, CDR2 FQNEAQ. The CDR3 contains 15 residues. For the CDR3, the DNA is TGTGCCAGCAGCTTAGCGACCCCCGGGACAGAGCCCCAGCATTTT. It codes for CASSLATPGTEPQHF.

The rearrangement joins TRBV30 to TRBJ2-7; D not resolved. With 0 bases removed from V and 10 bases from J, the gap between germline ends came to 10 bases. The germline V gene has CDR1 GTSNPN and CDR2 SVGIG (reference sequence). CDR3 length: 11 residues. The CDR3 is CAWSVLWIQYF. The CDR3 DNA follows: TGTGCCTGGAGTGTACTTTGGATTCAGTACTTC.

V gene TRBV5-1 combines with J gene TRBJ1-3, with D tentatively TRBD1 (6 bases). The CDR3 runs to 17 residues. CDR1 and CDR2 from the germline V gene are SGHRS and YFSETQ. The V end was cut by 4 bases, the J end by 0 bases, with 17 bases between. The CDR3 DNA follows: TGCGCCAGCAGCGCCAGACAGGCGACTGTCTCTGGAAACACCATATATTTT. Residues: CASSARQATVSGNTIYF.

In its sample, this clone was seen once. The CDR3 bases are TGTGCCAGCAGCCGAGGCCCAGGGACTTCGGGGGAGACCCAGTACTTC. Its protein product is CASSRGPGTSGETQYF. V and J are TRBV5-6 and TRBJ2-5, with a possible D match to TRBD2 (6 bases). The CDR3 runs to 16 residues. Trimming shortened V by 4 bases and J by 5 bases, and 21 bases separated the two germline ends. The V gene's germline CDR1 is SGHDT and CDR2 YYEEEE.

The J gene is TRBJ2-1, the V gene TRBV9, with D possibly matching TRBD2 (5 bases). CDR1 and CDR2 from the germline V gene are SGDLS and YYNGEE. CDR3 length: 13 amino acids. Trimming left V 3 bases short and J 7 bases short, with 11 bases between. CDR3 DNA: TGTGCCAGCAGCGCCGTGGGAGAAAATGAGCAGTTCTTC. This gives the protein CASSAVGENEQFF.

J is TRBJ1-2 and V is TRBV5-1, with D perhaps matching TRBD1 (5 bases). This CDR3 spans 13 amino acids. The germline CDR1 and CDR2 sequences are SGHRS and YFSETQ. V lost 4 bases, J lost 1 base, and 8 bases lay in between. The CDR3 here is CASSLQVNYGYTF. In DNA form, the CDR3 reads TGCGCCAGCAGCCTACAGGTTAACTATGGCTACACCTTC.